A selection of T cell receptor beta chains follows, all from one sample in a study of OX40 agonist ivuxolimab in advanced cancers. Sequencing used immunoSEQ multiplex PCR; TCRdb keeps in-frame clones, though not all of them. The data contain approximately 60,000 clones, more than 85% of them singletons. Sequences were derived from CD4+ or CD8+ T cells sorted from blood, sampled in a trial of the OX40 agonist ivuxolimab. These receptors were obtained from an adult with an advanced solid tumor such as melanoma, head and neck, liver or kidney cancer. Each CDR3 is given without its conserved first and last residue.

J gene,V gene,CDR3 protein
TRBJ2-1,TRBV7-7,ASSLVFGRDNEQF
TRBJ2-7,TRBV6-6,ASSPTGMAEQY
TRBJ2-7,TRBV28,ASSLRDRIHYEQY
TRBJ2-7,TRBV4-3,ASSQDTGRGPYEQY
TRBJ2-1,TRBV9,ASSAVGVGLAGGHNEQF
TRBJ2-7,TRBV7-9,ASSRIPGQGSHEQY
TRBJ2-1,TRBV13,ASHGGSYNEQF
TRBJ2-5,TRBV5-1,ASSFGPSETQY
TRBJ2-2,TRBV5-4,ASSRPGLRTNTGELF
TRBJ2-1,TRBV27,ASSLTAAPEQF
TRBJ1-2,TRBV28,ASSFARGFYGYT
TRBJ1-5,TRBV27,ASSMTGVGQPQH
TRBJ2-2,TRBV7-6,ASSLAPTLAGGPPGELF
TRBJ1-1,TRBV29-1,SVEGQGTTEAF
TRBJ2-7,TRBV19,ASSIAAGGDYEQY
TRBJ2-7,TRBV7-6,ASSPGGYEQY
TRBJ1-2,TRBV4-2,ASSQQNGYT
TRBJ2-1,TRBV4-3,ASSLRPWGNEQF
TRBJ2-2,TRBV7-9,ASKGSNTGELF
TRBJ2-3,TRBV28,ASSAIDRGVGTDTQY
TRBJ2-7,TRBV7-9,ASSVTYEQY
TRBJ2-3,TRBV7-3,ASSLERADTQY
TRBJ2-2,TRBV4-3,ASSQDGEGNTGELF
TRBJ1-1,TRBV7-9,ASSPDGLKAF
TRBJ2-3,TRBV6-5,ASSYGAGGPTDTQY
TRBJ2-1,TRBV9,ASSSTFSGSPYNEQF
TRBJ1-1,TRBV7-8,ASSLGRDGAF
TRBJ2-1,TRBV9,ASSADLAGGYNEQF
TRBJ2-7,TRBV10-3,AIRLYSDEQY
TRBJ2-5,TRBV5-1,ASSDNKETQY
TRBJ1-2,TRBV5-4,ASSLRGDYGYT
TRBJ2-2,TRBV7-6,ASSLKATPGELF
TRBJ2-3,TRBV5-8,ASSLGLAGTGGTQY
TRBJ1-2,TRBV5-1,AKGGGYT
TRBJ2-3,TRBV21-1,ASSPKPSLTRLAGPSTDTQY